This TCR beta chain originates from a study of T cell changes during pregnancy in multiple sclerosis (dated by TCRdb to between 2018 and 2021). Regarding the complete study: Changes in the T cell repertoire over the course of pregnancy were examined in this study in women with multiple sclerosis.

This clone has only one observation. The specificity of this receptor is unknown. One base away there is no much larger clone; base qualities are not given. V is pared back by 4 bases and J by 1 base, with 7 bases lying between the germline termini. The CDR3 numbers 13 residues from cysteine through phenylalanine. Only the CDR3 portion is preserved as DNA: 39 bases, with reading frame beginning at the first base. Per the germline V gene, SGHDN is the CDR1 and FVKESK is the CDR2. Receptor amplification or capture employed the immunoSEQ multiplex PCR assay. The immuneACCESS repertoire file appears here via TCRdb, limited to in-frame rearrangements. These files lack a portion of the clones; in checked studies, under half of the deficit traces to unresolved V genes, and the cause of the others is not known. This sample gives about 110,000 clones in total; 91% of them show up just once. 1.6% of the sample belongs to the ten largest clones.

The source is a female donor with multiple sclerosis, enrolled in a pregnancy study. The sample in question was peripheral blood, obtained before pregnancy. The sequence links TRBV14 to TRBJ1-2, with no confidently assigned D gene. CDR3 reads: CASSLTLNYGYTF. The sequenced DNA: TGTGCCAGCAGCCTGACACTTAACTATGGCTACACCTTC.